The entry below gives a single T cell receptor beta chain sequence along with its context. Its specificity is not known. The data belong to a study of memory CD4+ T cells and cytomegalovirus serostatus. Across the whole study: Donors were healthy Belgian adults, several CMV seropositive and approximately 25 seronegative. Overall study results and limits: CD4+ memory repertoires contained 67 of 164 reported CMV TCRbeta sequences. Suggested: most of the CMV-linked TCR signature lies in CD4+ memory cells.

The sort gate was single viable CD3+CD4+CD8-CD45RO+ cells for memory CD4+ T cells. As handled by the study authors: Out-of-frame sequences were removed, leaving a few million distinct TCRbeta sequences. TCRdb keeps only in-frame clones here, not all; method: immunoSEQ multiplex PCR. From that table come the V and J calls and clone size; the DNA was used to work out D and trimming. This sample has 80,000 or so clones, with around 78% found just once. The length of the CDR3 is 17 residues. The germline V gene encodes CDR1 MNHEY and CDR2 SMNVEV (reference sequence). V shed 0 bases and J 4 bases; nucleotides not matched to a gene: 11.

The chain links TRBV27 to TRBJ1-1; TRBD1 matches at 7 bases. This TCR was recovered from an adult in good health and CMV-seropositive. Sequenced sample: memory CD4+ T cells from blood. Here the CDR3 DNA reads TGTGCCAGCAGTTTATCGTGGTATCAGACAGGGAGCACTGAAGCTTTCTTT. Protein sequence: CASSLSWYQTGSTEAFF.